The sequence of this T cell receptor (beta chain) was determined in a study of control samples from healthy donors and cancer patients. The assay was immunoSEQ multiplex PCR, and TCRdb's table has in-frame clones only and misses some. The profile covers roughly 370,000 clones, with 75% to 95% appearing a single time and approximately 6.3% taken by the ten largest. There are 14 residues in the CDR3. Germline CDR1 and CDR2: SGHNT and YYREEE (reference sequence). V lost 2 bases, J lost 2 bases, and 10 bases lay in between. The genes are TRBV5-4 and TRBJ1-1, with D possibly TRBD1 on 6 matching bases. The clonotype originates from a middle-aged man with head and neck cancer. The specimen sequenced was PBMCs. This CDR3 is CASSFGQPNTEAFF. The CDR3 DNA is TGTGCCAGCAGCTTTGGACAGCCCAACACTGAAGCTTTCTTT.